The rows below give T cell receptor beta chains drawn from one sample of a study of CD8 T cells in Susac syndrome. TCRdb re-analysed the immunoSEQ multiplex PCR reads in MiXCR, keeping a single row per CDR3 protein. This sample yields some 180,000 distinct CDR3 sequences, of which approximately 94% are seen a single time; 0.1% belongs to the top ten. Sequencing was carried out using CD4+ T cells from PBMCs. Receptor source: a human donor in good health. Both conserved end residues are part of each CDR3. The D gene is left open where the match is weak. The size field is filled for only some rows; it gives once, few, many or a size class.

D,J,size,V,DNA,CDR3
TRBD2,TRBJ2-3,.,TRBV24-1,TGTGCCACCAGTGACCGACTAGCGGGAGGGCCTAATACGCAGTATTTT,CATSDRLAGGPNTQYF
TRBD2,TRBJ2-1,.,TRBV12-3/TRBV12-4,TGTGCCAGCAGTTCAGCGGGAGCGGACAATGAGCAGTTCTTC,CASSSAGADNEQFF
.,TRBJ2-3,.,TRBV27,TGTGCCACCAGACGGAGGGCCACAGATACGCAGTATTTT,CATRRRATDTQYF
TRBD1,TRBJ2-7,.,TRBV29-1,TGCAGCGTTCAAATTCAGGACAGGGGAGCAGTTGAGCAGTACTTC,CSVQIQDRGAVEQYF
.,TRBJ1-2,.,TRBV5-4,TGTGCCAGCAGCTTGAGGACAGACTATGGCTACACCTTC,CASSLRTDYGYTF
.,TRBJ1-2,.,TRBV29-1,TGCAGCGTTGAAGCAGGAGACGGCTACACCTTC,CSVEAGDGYTF
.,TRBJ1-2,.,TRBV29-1,TGCAGCGTTGAAGATCGTGAACGCTATGGCTACACCTTC,CSVEDRERYGYTF
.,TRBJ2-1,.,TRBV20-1,TGCAGTGCTAGAGCTAACGGCGGTGAGCAGTTCTTC,CSARANGGEQFF
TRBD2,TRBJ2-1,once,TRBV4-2,TGTGCCAGCAGCCCCCAATGGGCTAGCGGGAGGGCCAATGAGCAGTTCTTC,CASSPQWASGRANEQFF
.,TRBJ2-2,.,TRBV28,TGTGCCAGCAGTTTCGGGGCTTCGAACACCGGGGAGCTGTTTTTT,CASSFGASNTGELFF
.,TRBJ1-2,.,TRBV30,TGTGCCTGGAGGTACGTGGGAGGACTGACCCCCTATGGCTACACCTTC,CAWRYVGGLTPYGYTF
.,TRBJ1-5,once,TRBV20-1,TGCAGTGCTAGAGATCGGGGGAGGCAGCATTTT,CSARDRGRQHF
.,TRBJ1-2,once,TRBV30,TGTGCCTGGAGCCTCCAGGGGAGACATGGCTACACCTTC,CAWSLQGRHGYTF
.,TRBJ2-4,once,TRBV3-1,TGTGCCAGCAGCCAAGCACAGGCCAACATTCAGTACTTC,CASSQAQANIQYF
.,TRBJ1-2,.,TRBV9,TGTGCCAGCAGCCCTAGGACCCGTGGGGAACGTGGCTACACCTTC,CASSPRTRGERGYTF
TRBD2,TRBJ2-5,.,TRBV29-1,TGCAGCGTTGAGGTTGCGGGAGTTTGGGTGACCCAGTACTTC,CSVEVAGVWVTQYF
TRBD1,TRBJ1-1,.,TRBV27,TGTGCCAGCAGTCCCAGACAGGGTGCGGCTGAAGCTTTCTTT,CASSPRQGAAEAFF
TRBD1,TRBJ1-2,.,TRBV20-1,TGCAGTGCTCCGACGGGACAGCTAGGCGGCTACACCTTC,CSAPTGQLGGYTF
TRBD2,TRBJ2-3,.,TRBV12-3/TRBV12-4,TGTGCCAGCAGTTCACCACTAGCGGGATGGCCAGATACGCAGTATTTT,CASSSPLAGWPDTQYF
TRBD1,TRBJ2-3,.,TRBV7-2,TGTGCCAGCAGCACACCGGGACAGCAAGATACGCAGTATTTT,CASSTPGQQDTQYF
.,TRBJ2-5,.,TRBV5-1,TGCGCCAGCAGTATGGCAGGGGATGAGACCCAGTACTTC,CASSMAGDETQYF
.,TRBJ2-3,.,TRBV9,TGTGCCAGCAGCGTAGGAGTTGTGGGTACAGATACGCAGTATTTT,CASSVGVVGTDTQYF
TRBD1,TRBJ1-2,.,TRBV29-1,TGCAGCTCCTCAGGGGGGAGCTATGGCTACACCTTC,CSSSGGSYGYTF
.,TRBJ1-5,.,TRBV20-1,TGCAGTACTGGAGGGAAAGAAAGTCAGCCCCAGCATTTT,CSTGGKESQPQHF
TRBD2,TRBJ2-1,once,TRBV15,TGTGCCACCAGCAGAGATAGGACTAGCGGGAGAGAGCAGTTCTTC,CATSRDRTSGREQFF
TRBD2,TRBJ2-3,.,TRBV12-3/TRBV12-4,TGTGCCAGCAGTTTCTCTAGCGGGATCACAGATACGCAGTATTTT,CASSFSSGITDTQYF
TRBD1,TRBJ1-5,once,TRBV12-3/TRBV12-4,TGTGCCAGCAGTGTCGACAGGGGGGGGAATCAGCCCCAGCATTTT,CASSVDRGGNQPQHF
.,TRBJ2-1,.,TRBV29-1,TGCAGCGTTGAGAAAGCGGACCCCAAAAGCTCCTACAATGAGCAGTTCTTC,CSVEKADPKSSYNEQFF
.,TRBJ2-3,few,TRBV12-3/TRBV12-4,TGTGCCAGCAGTTTAGAAGATACGCAGTATTTT,CASSLEDTQYF
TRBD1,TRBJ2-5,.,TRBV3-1,TGTGCCAGCAGCGGCGGGACAGGCGGTAGTAAGACCCAGTACTTC,CASSGGTGGSKTQYF
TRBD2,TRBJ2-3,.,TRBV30,TGTGCCTGGAGTGGGGGGACTAGCGGGAGGTTTAGCACAGATACGCAGTATTTT,CAWSGGTSGRFSTDTQYF
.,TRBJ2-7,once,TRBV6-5,TGTGCCAGCAGCCCCCGCCCTAGGAGCTCCTACGAGCAGTACTTC,CASSPRPRSSYEQYF
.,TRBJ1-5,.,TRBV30,TGTGCCTGGAGTGTAGGAATGGGCAATCAGCCCCAGCATTTT,CAWSVGMGNQPQHF
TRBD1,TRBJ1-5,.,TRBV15,TGTGCCACCAGCAGAGTCCAGGGGGCTGATCAGCCCCAGCATTTT,CATSRVQGADQPQHF
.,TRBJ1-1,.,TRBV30,TGTGCCTGGAGTCCGGGCTGGGGCACTGAAGCTTTCTTT,CAWSPGWGTEAFF
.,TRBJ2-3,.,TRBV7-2,TGTGCCAGCAGCTTAGGGGCAGGGGGCACAGATACGCAGTATTTT,CASSLGAGGTDTQYF
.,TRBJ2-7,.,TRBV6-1,TGTGCCAGCAGTGTCTACAACGGCGGAATCACGGTATCCTCCTACGAGCAGTACTTC,CASSVYNGGITVSSYEQYF
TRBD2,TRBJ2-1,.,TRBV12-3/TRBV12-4,TGTGCCAGCAGTCCCCTCCTAGCGGGAGGGCTTTACAATGAGCAGTTCTTC,CASSPLLAGGLYNEQFF
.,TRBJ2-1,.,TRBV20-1,TGCAGTGCTACAACCAACAATGAGCAGTTCTTC,CSATTNNEQFF
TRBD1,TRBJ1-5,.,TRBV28,TGTGCCGGCCGGGACAGGGGGCACATCAGCAATCAGCCCCAGCATTTT,CAGRDRGHISNQPQHF
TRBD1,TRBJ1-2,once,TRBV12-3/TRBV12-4,TGTGCCAGTCGGCGGCGGGACAGGGGGCGCTCCGTCTATGGCTACACCTTC,CASRRRDRGRSVYGYTF
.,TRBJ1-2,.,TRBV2,TGTGCCAGTGCAGGGGACTATGGCTACACCTTC,CASAGDYGYTF
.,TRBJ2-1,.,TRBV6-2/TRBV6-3,TGTGCCAGCAGCAGTTTTGCCCAGGGGAGGGCATACAATGAGCAGTTCTTC,CASSSFAQGRAYNEQFF
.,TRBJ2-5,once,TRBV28,TGTGCCAGCAGTTTCCTCGGAGCCCAAGAGACCCAGTACTTC,CASSFLGAQETQYF
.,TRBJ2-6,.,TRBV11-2,TGTGCCAGCAGCGGACAGACTGGGGCCAACGTCCTGACTTTC,CASSGQTGANVLTF
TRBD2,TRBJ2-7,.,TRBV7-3,TGTGCCAGCAGCTTCGGGACTAGCGGGGCCAAGCAGTACTTC,CASSFGTSGAKQYF
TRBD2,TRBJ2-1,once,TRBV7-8,TGTGCCAGCAGCTTACGGTTGGCGGGGGGGCTATACAATGAGCAGTTCTTC,CASSLRLAGGLYNEQFF
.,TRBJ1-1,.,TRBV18,TGTGCCAGCTCACTCGGAGGGACTGCGAACACTGAAGCTTTCTTT,CASSLGGTANTEAFF
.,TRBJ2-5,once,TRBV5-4,TGTGCCAGCAGCTTAGCAGGGGATTTAGCCGAGACCCAGTACTTC,CASSLAGDLAETQYF